This paragraph reports one T cell receptor (beta chain). This record comes from a study of monozygotic twins with inflammatory bowel disease. Germline assignment: CDR1 SGHTA and CDR2 FQGTGA. This CDR3 contains 13 residues. The quantity of total RNA per TCR library was around 3.5 ug. A template switching step added UMIs, each with a 6-nucleotide sample barcode. The study subjected TCRalpha and TCRbeta cDNA to two nested PCRs of approximately 16 and 9 cycles. Reanalyzing the 5' RACE reads, TCRdb keeps one entry per CDR3 protein, without DNA. Here the sample table reports some 150,000 distinct CDR3 sequences.

The rearrangement links TRBV7-3 to TRBJ1-4; TCRdb returns TRBD1, unconfirmable since there is no DNA. Sequenced material: blood. The receptor was derived from a human donor with ulcerative colitis or Crohn's disease, or a healthy co-twin of an affected twin (not recorded which). This CDR3 reads CAIKGTGVEKLFF.